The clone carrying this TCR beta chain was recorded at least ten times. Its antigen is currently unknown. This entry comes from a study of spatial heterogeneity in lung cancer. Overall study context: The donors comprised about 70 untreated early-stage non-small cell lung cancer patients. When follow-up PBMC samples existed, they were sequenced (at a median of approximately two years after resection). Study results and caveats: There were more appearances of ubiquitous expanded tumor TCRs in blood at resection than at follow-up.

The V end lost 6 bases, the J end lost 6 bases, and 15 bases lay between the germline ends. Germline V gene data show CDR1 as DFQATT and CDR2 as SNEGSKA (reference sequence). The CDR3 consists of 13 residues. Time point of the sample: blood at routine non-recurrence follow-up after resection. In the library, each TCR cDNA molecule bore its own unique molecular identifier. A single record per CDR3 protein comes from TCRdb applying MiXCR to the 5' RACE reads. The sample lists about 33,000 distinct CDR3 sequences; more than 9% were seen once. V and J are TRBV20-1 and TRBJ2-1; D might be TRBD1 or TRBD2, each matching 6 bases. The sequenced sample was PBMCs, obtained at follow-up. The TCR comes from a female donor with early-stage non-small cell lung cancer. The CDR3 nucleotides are TGCAGTGCGGGGGGCCTGCCGGGCAATGAGCAGTTCTTC. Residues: CSAGGLPGNEQFF.